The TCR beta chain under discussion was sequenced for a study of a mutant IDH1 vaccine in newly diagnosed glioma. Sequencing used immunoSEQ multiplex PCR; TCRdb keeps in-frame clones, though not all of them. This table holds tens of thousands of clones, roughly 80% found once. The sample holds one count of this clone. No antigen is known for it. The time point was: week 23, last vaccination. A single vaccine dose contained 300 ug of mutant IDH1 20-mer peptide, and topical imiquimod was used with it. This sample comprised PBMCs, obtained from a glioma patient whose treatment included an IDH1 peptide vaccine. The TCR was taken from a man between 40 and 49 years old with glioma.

This chain's CDR3 is CASSDRRETQYF. DNA for the CDR3: TGTGCCAGCAGTGACCGACGAGAGACCCAGTACTTC. This chain joins TRBV2 and TRBJ2-5; D is undetermined. This CDR3 spans 12 amino acids. Germline CDR1 is SNHLY and CDR2 is FYNNEI. V was clipped by 3 bases and J by 4 bases, with 6 bases between them. Filled out from reference TRBV2 and TRBJ2-5, the complete variable domain reads EPEVTQTPSHQVTQMGQEVILRCVPISNHLYFYWYRQILGQKVEFLVSFYNNEISEKSEIFDDQFSVERPDGSNFTLKIRSTKLEDSAMYFCASSDRRETQYFGPGTRLLVL.